This TCR beta chain was sequenced in a study of blood T cell repertoires in COVID-19 (TCRdb year 2020). Study-wide context: Samples from collaborators originated in the United States, Italy and Spain and spanned both the acute and convalescent phases of COVID-19. Where HLA class I and class II types were available, the types were taken from metadata supplied by the sample provider, not from assay-based typing. The dataset comprised deeply sampled blood TCRbeta repertoires from subjects exposed to, actively infected with, or recovered from COVID-19. A de-identified subject ID, COVID-19 status, age in years and sex were almost always included in the sample metadata. The material from the prospective study consisted of cDNA or gDNA derived from T cells, B-cell-depleted T cells, or PBMCs. A freely available public database, intended as a resource for researchers studying the immune response to SARS-CoV-2, is where the repertoires were released. Samples were obtained from the ongoing ImmuneRACE study (first 160 participants) and from about 1,300 subjects provided by 6 global collaborators. Broader findings and caveats from the paper: Clinical and demographic metadata were provided uncurated, with the amount varying by source and participant.

The V and J ends are trimmed by 5 bases and 4 bases, leaving 17 bases between them. From its cysteine to its phenylalanine, the CDR3 spans 16 amino acids. The read is trimmed to its CDR3 DNA, 48 bases read in frame from base 1. The germline V gene (reference sequence) specifies MNHEY as CDR1 and SMNVEV as CDR2. A second Seattle source provided samples from volunteer blood donors who had recovered from COVID-19. The collaborating institutions used their own protocols to collect whole blood in K2EDTA tubes. For TCRbeta analysis, collaborators shipped samples in one of three forms: frozen whole blood, isolated PBMCs, or DNA extracted from either of those sample types. For this clone: Its antigen target is currently unknown. The input lacks base qualities; no much larger clone sits a single base away.

The immunoSEQ Assay, a bias-controlled multiplex PCR, was used to amplify TCRbeta CDR3 regions from genomic DNA. On the study's bioinformatics: Within the assay, amplification of reference gene primers was used to estimate how many nucleated cells each sample contained. To quantify the absolute abundance of each unique TCRbeta CDR3 rearrangement, sequence reads were collapsed and filtered. For each sample, productive Simpson clonality was calculated by taking the square root of Simpson's diversity index across productive rearrangements. As stored in TCRdb, this immuneACCESS dataset retains in-frame rearrangements with V and J assigned. A fraction of the clones does not appear; measured against another copy, unresolved V genes explain less than half of the discrepancy, and the remainder lacks a known reason. The V and J calls and clone size are taken from that table; D and trimming were inferred from the DNA. The sample data list hundreds of thousands of clones, and around 87% of these were observed just once. Of the sample, 2% to 2.5% falls within the top ten clones.

Recombination connected TRBV27 to TRBJ2-2; TRBD2 might be the D gene, on 7 matching bases. Sequenced: peripheral blood. The sequence derives from a woman between 50 and 59 years old who had recovered from COVID-19. The bases are TGTGCCAGCAGTCGAGGGGGGGCGACGAGCACCGGGGAGCTGTTTTTT. Its protein is CASSRGGATSTGELFF.